This T cell receptor beta chain was captured by sequencing in a study of long-term antiretroviral therapy in people with HIV. Findings and limits, study-wide: Blood collection from about 2003 to 2018 possibly occurred under older ART regimens.

Assay version v3.0 of immunoSEQ was used, and it was run at survey level. Repertoires were generated with immunoSEQ multiplex PCR, while TCRdb's copy carries only in-frame clones and drops some. The sample yields 25,000 to 30,000 clones, about 87% seen once. For this clone: No antigen is known for it.

Germline CDR1 SEHNR, CDR2 FQNEAQ (reference sequence). Unmatched junction bases numbered 6, after V lost 2 bases and J lost 2 bases. The CDR3 loop spans 16 amino acids. The TCR originated in a woman between 18 and 29 years old with HIV. The material sequenced was unsorted PBMCs, taken 1.8 years after starting antiretroviral therapy. The V gene is TRBV7-9, the J gene TRBJ2-1; 7 bases line up with TRBD2. The CDR3 DNA reads as TGTGCCAGCAGCTTATTCGGGAGCGGGGCCTACAATGAGCAGTTCTTC. Translating gives CASSLFGSGAYNEQFF.